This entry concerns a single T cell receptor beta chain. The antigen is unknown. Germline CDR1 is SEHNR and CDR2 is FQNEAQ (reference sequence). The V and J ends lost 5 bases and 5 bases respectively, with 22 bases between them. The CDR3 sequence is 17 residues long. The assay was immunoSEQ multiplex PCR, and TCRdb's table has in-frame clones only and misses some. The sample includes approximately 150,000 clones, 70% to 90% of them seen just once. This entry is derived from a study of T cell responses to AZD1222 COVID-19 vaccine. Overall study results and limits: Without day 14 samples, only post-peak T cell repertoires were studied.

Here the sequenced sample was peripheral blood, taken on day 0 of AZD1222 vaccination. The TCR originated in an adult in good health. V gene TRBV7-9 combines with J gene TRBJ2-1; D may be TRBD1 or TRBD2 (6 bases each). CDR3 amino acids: CASSAGWGASENNEQFF. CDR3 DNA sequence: TGTGCCAGCAGCGCCGGTTGGGGGGCTAGCGAGAACAATGAGCAGTTCTTC.